Below, 18 T cell receptor beta chains from the same sample are listed, as sequenced in a study of cytomegalovirus exposure and HLA in healthy donors. Primers: 60 Vbeta forward and 13 Jbeta reverse. Sequencing was performed with immunoSEQ multiplex PCR; in TCRdb, only in-frame clones are kept and a portion is missing. In the table there are some 150,000 clones, about three quarters of which are singletons. The sequenced sample was PBMCs. The source of these receptors is a man aged 45-60 years in good health and CMV-seropositive.

The rearrangement joins TRBV2 to TRBJ1-5; no clear D gene. Germline V gene lookup returns CDR1 SNHLY and CDR2 FYNNEI. This CDR3 comprises 13 residues. Trimming took 7 bases from V and 2 from J, leaving 9 bases between them. Here the CDR3 DNA reads TGTGCCAGCAAGGTTACAGGCAATCAGCCCCAGCATTTT. It specifies CASKVTGNQPQHF.

Only a few counts were recorded for this clone. The chain links TRBV21-1 to TRBJ1-1; TRBD1 was called by the table and not checked on the DNA. TRBV21-1 is described as a pseudogene. The CDR3 is 12 amino acids. This CDR3 is CASSNRGSPAFF. Written as DNA, the CDR3 is TGTGCCAGCAGCAACAGGGGGAGTCCCGCTTTCTTT.

The chain recombines TRBV12-5 with TRBJ1-2; possibly TRBD1 for D (5 bases). CDR1 LGHNT and CDR2 FRNRAP come from the germline V gene. Trimming removed 3 bases from V and 3 bases from J, with 8 bases in between. The CDR3 has 13 residues. The CDR3 DNA is TGTGCTAGTGGTTTACAGACAGACTATGGCTACACCTTC. This gives the protein CASGLQTDYGYTF. Filled out from reference TRBV12-5 and TRBJ1-2, the complete variable domain reads DARVTQTPRHKVTEMGQEVTMRCQPILGHNTVFWYRQTMMQGLELLAYFRNRAPLDDSGMPKDRFSAEMPDATLATLKIQPSEPRDSAVYFCASGLQTDYGYTFGSGTRLTVV.

V usage is TRBV6-1 and J usage is TRBJ2-7; 9 nucleotides match TRBD1. CDR1 is MNHNS and CDR2 is SASEGT in the germline V gene. V was clipped by 1 base and J by 0 bases; unmatched bases: 7. CDR3 length equals 17 residues. The DNA for the CDR3 is TGTGCCAGCAGTGAAGTCGGGACAGGGACGATCTCCTACGAGCAGTACTTC. Translated, it gives CASSEVGTGTISYEQYF.

With respect to this clone: Germline and junction disagree at one end, which may indicate a read error. This chain joins TRBV7-3 and TRBJ2-1; TRBD2 matches 8 bases. There are 16 residues in the CDR3. The germline V gene encodes CDR1 SGHTA and CDR2 FQGTGA. The DNA of the CDR3 is TGTGCCGGCAGGTACGGCGGGGGGAGCTCCTACAATGAGCAGTTCTTC. This translates into CAGRYGGGSSYNEQFF.

CDR3 coding DNA: TGTGCCAGCAGGCTGGACAGGGAATCTGAAGCTTTCTTT. It translates to CASRLDRESEAFF. The chain employs TRBV6-1 and TRBJ1-1; TRBD1 matches 8 bases. This CDR3 spans 13 amino acids. The germline CDR1 and CDR2 sequences are MNHNS and SASEGT. Losses at the gene ends were 6 bases for V and 6 bases for J; bases not matched to a gene: 6.

The chain has TRBV7-8 and TRBJ2-7, with D unclear. V lost 4 bases and J lost 3, with 7 bases in between. Germline CDR1 and CDR2: SGHVS and FQNEAQ. The CDR3 totals 12 residues. CDR3 DNA: TGTGCCAGCAGCTCCACACGCTACGAGCAGTACTTC. It translates to CASSSTRYEQYF.

A word on this clone: The same CDR3 also results from other DNA sequences found in this sample. The gene calls are TRBV5-1 and TRBJ1-2; D is unresolved. From germline, CDR1 is SGHRS and CDR2 YFSETQ. The CDR3 has 13 amino acids. The V and J ends lost 4 bases and 0 bases respectively, with 7 bases between them. CDR3 loop: CASSLTANYGYTF. Here the CDR3 DNA reads TGCGCCAGCAGCCTAACCGCTAACTATGGCTACACCTTC.

The rearrangement joins TRBV13 to TRBJ2-2, with TRBD2 matching over 12 bases. V lost 1 base, J lost 2 bases, and 5 bases stayed unmatched. CDR1 PRHDT and CDR2 FYEKMQ come from the germline V gene (reference sequence). The CDR3 length is 18 residues. This CDR3 reads CASSLEPLAGGNTGELFF. The CDR3 coding sequence is TGTGCCAGCAGCTTAGAACCACTAGCGGGAGGAAACACCGGGGAGCTGTTTTTT.

A single count supports this clone. The genes are TRBV6-1 and TRBJ1-4, with D possibly matching TRBD1 (5 bases). CDR3 length: 15 residues. The germline CDR1 and CDR2 sequences are MNHNS and SASEGT. V was trimmed by 6 bases and J by 4 bases, leaving 15 bases between them. CDR3 in amino acids: CASSPAAGGNEKLFF. As DNA, the CDR3 is TGTGCCAGCAGCCCAGCGGCGGGGGGTAATGAAAAACTGTTTTTT.

The chain combines TRBV2 with TRBJ2-1; TRBD2 aligns across 7 bases. Unmatched junction bases numbered 14, after V lost 2 bases and J lost 1 base. Germline V CDR1 and CDR2: SNHLY, FYNNEI. The CDR3 contains 19 residues. CDR3 residues: CASSEYGLSWEGSYNEQFF. DNA of the CDR3: TGTGCCAGCAGTGAATACGGTCTTTCGTGGGAGGGTTCCTACAATGAGCAGTTCTTC.

The gene calls are TRBV7-9 and TRBJ2-7, with 7 positions matching TRBD2. V trimming: 2 bases; J trimming: 5 bases; junction bases outside the gene matches: 9. The CDR3 has 15 amino acids. Germline V lookup: CDR1 SEHNR, CDR2 FQNEAQ (reference sequence). In DNA form, the CDR3 reads TGTGCCAGCAGCTTAACGGGCGGGAGCGGGCACGAGCAGTACTTC. Its protein is CASSLTGGSGHEQYF.

The rearrangement uses TRBV27 and TRBJ2-7; 12 positions match TRBD2. Germline lookup yields CDR1 MNHEY and CDR2 SMNVEV (reference sequence). The CDR3 totals 16 residues. Trimming at V came to 1 base and at J to 2 bases, leaving 3 bases not matched to a gene. The CDR3: CASSLFTSGGPYEQYF. The CDR3 bases are TGTGCCAGCAGTTTATTCACTAGCGGGGGGCCCTACGAGCAGTACTTC.

V and J are TRBV2 and TRBJ2-5; TRBD1 agrees at 7 bases. The CDR3 spans 15 residues. Germline CDR1 reads SNHLY; CDR2 reads FYNNEI. The junction had 10 bases not matched to a gene; V was cut back by 1 base and J by 8 bases. CDR3 sequence reads: CASSEVGTAQGTQYF. In nucleotides, the CDR3 is TGTGCCAGCAGTGAAGTCGGGACAGCGCAGGGAACCCAGTACTTC.

The chain uses TRBV5-1 and TRBJ2-7, with TRBD2 matching 10 bases. The CDR3 totals 16 residues. Germline V gene data show CDR1 as SGHRS and CDR2 as YFSETQ. Trimming removed 2 bases from V and 5 bases from J; junction bases left unmatched: 10. The CDR3 reads CASSFFLAGVPHEQYF. The CDR3 DNA sequence: TGCGCCAGCAGCTTCTTCCTAGCGGGAGTTCCCCACGAGCAGTACTTC.

The table lists this clone with a few counts. This chain joins TRBV6-5 and TRBJ1-2, with TRBD1 identical over 9 bases. Germline loops: CDR1 MNHEY, CDR2 SVGAGI. The CDR3 contains 14 residues. J lost 4 bases, V lost 6 bases, and 6 bases had no gene match. CDR3 region: CASRRTGGSYGYTF. The CDR3 DNA reads as TGTGCCAGCAGGCGTACAGGGGGCTCCTATGGCTACACCTTC.

The chain employs TRBV6-1 and TRBJ1-2, with 7 bases lining up with TRBD1. This CDR3 spans 13 amino acids. Per germline, CDR1 MNHNS and CDR2 SASEGT. J gave up 4 bases and V 6 bases, and 5 bases lay outside the gene matches. In DNA, the CDR3 is TGTGCCAGCAGCCCGGGACAGCTCTATGGCTACACCTTC. Translation gives CASSPGQLYGYTF.

This clone was counted between two and nine times. The J gene is TRBJ2-5, the V gene TRBV25-1; D is perhaps TRBD2 (5 bases). With 2 bases removed from V and 3 bases from J, the gap between germline ends came to 13 bases. The CDR3 is 15 residues long. From germline, CDR1 is MGHDK and CDR2 SYGVNS. The CDR3 coding sequence is TGTGCCAGCAGTGAAGGATCGGCCGGGAAAGAGACCCAGTACTTC. It yields the protein CASSEGSAGKETQYF.